These 5 T cell receptor beta chains originate from one sample sequenced in a study of T cell responses to AZD1222 COVID-19 vaccine. The data were produced by immunoSEQ multiplex PCR, yet TCRdb's version contains in-frame clones alone and is incomplete. The profile covers 90,000 to 150,000 clones, with around 87% appearing a single time and more than 3% taken by the ten largest. The specimen was peripheral blood, collected on day 0 of AZD1222 vaccination. The receptors come from an adult in good health.

This clone was seen once. J is TRBJ1-2 and V is TRBV29-1, with 9 nucleotides matching TRBD1. J lost 3 bases, V lost 6 bases, and 5 bases had no gene match. Germline values: CDR1 SQVTM, CDR2 ANQGSEA. The CDR3 extends over 13 amino acids. This chain's CDR3 is CSVGTGSYYGYTF. The CDR3 coding sequence is TGCAGCGTGGGGACAGGGTCGTACTATGGCTACACCTTC.

V gene TRBV18 combines with J gene TRBJ1-6; no firm D call. The germline CDR1 and CDR2 sequences are KGHSH and LQKENI. The CDR3 runs to 15 residues. The germline V and J ends were trimmed by 3 bases and 0 bases, with 6 bases remaining between them. The CDR3 DNA follows: TGTGCCAGCTCACCGGCGGGCTCCTATAATTCACCCCTCCACTTT. Its protein product is CASSPAGSYNSPLHF.

The chain carries TRBV19 and TRBJ2-7, with 9 nucleotides matching TRBD1. Looked up from germline, CDR1 is LNHDA and CDR2 is SQIVND (reference sequence). Trimming at V came to 5 bases and at J to 5 bases, leaving 4 bases not matched to a gene. The CDR3 totals 13 residues. DNA of the CDR3: TGTGCCAGTAGTTCTACAGGGGGCAACGAGCAGTACTTC. It is translated as CASSSTGGNEQYF.

The chain uses TRBV18 and TRBJ1-3, with D perhaps matching TRBD1 (5 bases). Germline values: CDR1 KGHSH, CDR2 LQKENI. V was shortened by 3 bases and J by 9 bases, with 12 bases between the two germline ends. The CDR3 contains 13 residues. This CDR3 reads CASSPAVGGTIYF. The DNA of the CDR3 is TGTGCCAGCTCACCGGCAGTTGGGGGCACCATATATTTT. The variable domain in full, with the rest retrieved from reference TRBV18 and TRBJ1-3, is NAGVMQNPRHLVRRRGQEARLRCSPMKGHSHVYWYRQLPEEGLKFMVYLQKENIIDESGMPKERFSAEFPKEGPSILRIQQVVRGDSAAYFCASSPAVGGTIYFGEGSWLTVV.

This chain uses TRBV4-3 with TRBJ1-2; maybe TRBD1 (6 bases). V lost 2 bases and J 7 bases, leaving 14 bases between the germline ends. The germline V gene has CDR1 LGHNA and CDR2 YSLEER. This CDR3 is 14 amino acids long. The CDR3 DNA reads TGCGCCAGCAGCCAAAGCAGGGGATTGGGTGGCTACACCTTC. It specifies CASSQSRGLGGYTF.